This T cell receptor beta chain stems from a study of pediatric ulcerative colitis (dated by TCRdb to 2018 to 2020). Regarding the complete study: About nine newly diagnosed, treatment-naive pediatric ulcerative colitis patients and a handful of non-IBD control children each provided paired blood and rectal samples.

Comments on this clone: Its antigen target is currently unknown. No quality values exist for individual bases; no much larger clone is one base distant.

Through the immunoSEQ TRB Survey service, multiplex V and J primers were used to amplify rearranged CDR3 beta regions from genomic DNA. To keep depth equal across samples, survey-level sequencing depth of up to 500,000 reads per sample was applied. The libraries were purified, combined into pools and sequenced with Illumina technology. The source study handled its data this way. Productive clonality, sample overlap, pairwise scatters, CDR3 beta length, V/D/J gene usage and productiveness were assessed with immunoSEQ online tools. Calculated diversity was the number of unique rearrangements divided by total templates times 100; Shannon and Simpson indices were also computed. For principal component analysis, Z-score normalized data were analyzed with the R prcomp function and the ggbiplot package. Morisita's index was used to measure clonal overlap between blood and rectum within each subject. TCRdb retrieved this table from immuneACCESS and kept in-frame rearrangements only. Not all clones are present; in checked studies, unresolved V genes account for under half, and no reason is known for the remainder. The V and J calls and the clone size are those of that table, but D and trimming were determined from the DNA. The sample table shows about 60,000 clones, and around 87% are seen once. The biggest ten clones account for around 1.4% of the sample.

The control children had a colonoscopy because IBD was suspected, showed normal endoscopy both macroscopically and histologically, and did not receive an IBD diagnosis during the next year. Blood was sampled at the same time as the colonoscopy. The Wizard kit (Promega) was used to extract genomic DNA from blood and intestinal samples. The CDR3 has 14 amino acids, counting the end cysteine and phenylalanine. Kept here is only the CDR3 DNA, which spans 42 bases and is read in frame from base 1. A distance of 15 bases separates the germline ends of V and J, which lose 1 base and 9 bases respectively. On the study overall, not on this receptor specifically: The healthy control group was small, with only a handful of individuals. Because repertoires were derived from total lymphocyte DNA, patterns in rare subsets such as regulatory T cells may not have been reflected. Significantly higher autologous blood-rectal clonal overlap was found in ulcerative colitis patients than in controls, which suggested increased T cell trafficking to inflamed tissue. For technical reasons, the blood samples of two patients yielded substantially fewer templates, so those samples were excluded from the blood-rectal overlap analysis. A couple of rectal CDR3 clonotypes were detected in all ulcerative colitis patients and were not detected in any of the controls. Controls, mild-moderate and acute severe colitis patients were separated by rectal repertoire features, and reduced rectal diversity due to clonal expansions was observed in acute severe colitis.

The TCR originated in a boy younger than 18 who was a control in a study of pediatric ulcerative colitis. Sequencing was performed on blood. Here the chain combines TRBV23-1 and TRBJ2-5; the D gene is unclear. TRBV23-1 is an open reading frame, and its role is uncertain. The CDR3 protein sequence reads: CASSQLCQCVAQYF. The DNA is as follows: TGCGCCAGCAGTCAATTGTGTCAGTGCGTGGCCCAGTACTTC.